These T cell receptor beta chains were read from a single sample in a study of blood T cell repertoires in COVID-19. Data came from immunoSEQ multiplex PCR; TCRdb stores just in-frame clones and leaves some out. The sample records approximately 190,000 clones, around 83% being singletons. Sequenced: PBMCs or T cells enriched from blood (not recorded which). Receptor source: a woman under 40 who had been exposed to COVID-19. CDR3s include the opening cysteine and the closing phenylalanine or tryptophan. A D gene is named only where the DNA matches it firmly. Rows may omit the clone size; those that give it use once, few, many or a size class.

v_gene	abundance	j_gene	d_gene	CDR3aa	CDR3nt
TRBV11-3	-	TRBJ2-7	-	CASSQDGHEQYF	TGTGCTAGCAGCCAAGATGGCCACGAGCAGTACTTC
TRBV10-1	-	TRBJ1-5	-	CASSEGGSNQPQHF	TGCGCCAGCAGTGAGGGAGGTAGCAATCAGCCCCAGCATTTT
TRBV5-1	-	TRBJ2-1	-	CASRVEGYNEQFF	TGCGCCAGCAGGGTGGAGGGGTACAATGAGCAGTTCTTC
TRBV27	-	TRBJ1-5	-	CASREDRYNQPQHF	TGTGCCAGCAGGGAAGACAGGTACAATCAGCCCCAGCATTTT
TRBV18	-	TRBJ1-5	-	CASSPQGADQPQHF	TGTGCCAGCTCACCTCAAGGGGCTGACCAGCCCCAGCATTTT
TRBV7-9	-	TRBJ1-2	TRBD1	CASSRTGDYGYTF	TGTGCCAGCAGCCGGACAGGGGACTATGGCTACACCTTC
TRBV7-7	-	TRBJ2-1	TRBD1	CASSLAQGDHNEQFF	TGTGCCAGCAGCTTAGCCCAGGGGGATCACAATGAGCAGTTCTTC
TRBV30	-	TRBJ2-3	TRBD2	CAWTPGTIDTQYF	TGTGCCTGGACCCCGGGGACTATAGATACGCAGTATTTT
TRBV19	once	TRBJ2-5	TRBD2	CASRGLAAAQETQYF	TGTGCCAGTAGAGGACTAGCGGCCGCACAAGAGACCCAGTACTTC
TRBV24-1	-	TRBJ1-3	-	CATGGTPGNTIYF	TGTGCCACCGGCGGGACCCCTGGAAACACCATATATTTT
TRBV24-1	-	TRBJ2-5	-	CATSDFFLEETQYF	TGTGCCACCAGTGATTTTTTCCTAGAAGAGACCCAGTACTTC
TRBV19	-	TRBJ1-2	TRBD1	CASSMSTTGGEYGYTF	TGTGCCAGTAGTATGTCAACTACAGGGGGCGAATATGGCTACACCTTC
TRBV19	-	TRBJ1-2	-	CASNGGFPYGYTF	TGTGCCAGTAATGGAGGGTTCCCCTATGGCTACACCTTC
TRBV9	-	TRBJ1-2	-	CASSVGANYGYTF	TGTGCCAGCAGCGTAGGAGCTAACTATGGCTACACCTTC
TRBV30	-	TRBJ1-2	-	CAWSGTRGRDGYTF	TGTGCCTGGAGTGGGACTAGGGGAAGGGATGGCTACACCTTC
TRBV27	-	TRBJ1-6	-	CASIPTPGDSPLHF	TGTGCCAGCATCCCGACGCCGGGGGATTCACCCCTCCACTTT
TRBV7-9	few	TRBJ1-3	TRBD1	CASSPTLRQGRTGNTIYF	TGTGCCAGCAGCCCGACCCTCCGACAGGGACGCACTGGAAACACCATATATTTT
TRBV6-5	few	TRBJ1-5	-	CASSAGALNQPQHF	TGTGCCAGCAGCGCAGGGGCGTTGAATCAGCCCCAGCATTTT
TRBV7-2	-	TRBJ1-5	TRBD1	CASSSGQGNQPQHF	TGTGCCAGCAGCTCGGGACAGGGTAATCAGCCCCAGCATTTT
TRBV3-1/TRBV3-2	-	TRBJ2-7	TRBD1	CASSQGVTGNEQYF	TGTGCCAGCAGCCAAGGCGTGACAGGGAACGAGCAGTACTTC
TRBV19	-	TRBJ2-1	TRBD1	CASRTGFNEQFF	TGTGCCAGCAGGACAGGGTTCAATGAGCAGTTCTTC
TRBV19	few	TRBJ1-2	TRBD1	CASSQDRDYGYTF	TGTGCCAGTAGTCAAGACAGGGACTATGGCTACACCTTC
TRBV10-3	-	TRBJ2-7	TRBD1	CAISESITGQASAQYF	TGTGCCATCAGTGAGTCGATCACGGGACAGGCCTCCGCGCAGTACTTC
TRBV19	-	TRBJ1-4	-	CASTSTAKLAKLFF	TGTGCCAGTACCTCGACAGCGAAGTTGGCAAAACTGTTTTTT
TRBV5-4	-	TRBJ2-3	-	CASSLEWGLSDTQYF	TGTGCCAGCAGCTTGGAGTGGGGCCTATCGGATACGCAGTATTTT
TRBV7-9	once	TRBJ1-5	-	CASSLRTESQPQHF	TGTGCCAGCAGCTTGAGGACAGAAAGTCAGCCCCAGCATTTT
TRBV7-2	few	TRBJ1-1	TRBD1	CASSPLQGGGWRNTEAFF	TGTGCCAGCAGCCCGCTACAAGGAGGGGGCTGGAGGAACACTGAAGCTTTCTTT
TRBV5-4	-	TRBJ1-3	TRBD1	CASSPAHRGRPGNTIYF	TGTGCCAGCAGCCCGGCCCACAGGGGGAGGCCTGGAAACACCATATATTTT
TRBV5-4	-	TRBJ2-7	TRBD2	CASSYSGGPYEQYF	TGTGCCAGCAGCTATAGCGGGGGACCCTACGAGCAGTACTTC
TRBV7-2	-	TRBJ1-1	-	CASSPTAKDTEAFF	TGTGCCAGCAGCCCGACAGCAAAGGACACTGAAGCTTTCTTT
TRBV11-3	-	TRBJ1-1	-	CASSLSGLNTEAFF	TGTGCCAGCAGCTTAAGCGGATTGAACACTGAAGCTTTCTTT
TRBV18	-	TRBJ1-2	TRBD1	CASSPPGQGLANYGYTF	TGTGCCAGCTCACCACCGGGACAGGGGCTAGCTAACTATGGCTACACCTTC
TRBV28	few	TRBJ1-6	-	CASSPTQPLNNSPLHF	TGTGCCAGCAGTCCAACACAACCCTTAAATAATTCACCCCTCCACTTT
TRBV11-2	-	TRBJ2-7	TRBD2	CASSLGLAGYEQYF	TGTGCCAGCAGCTTAGGACTAGCGGGGTACGAGCAGTACTTC
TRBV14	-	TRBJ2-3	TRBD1	CASSHRTGMIRTDTQYF	TGTGCCAGCAGCCACCGGACAGGGATGATTCGCACAGATACGCAGTATTTT
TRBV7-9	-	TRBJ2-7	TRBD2	CASRPGLAGTSYEQYF	TGTGCCAGCAGGCCCGGACTAGCGGGTACCTCCTACGAGCAGTACTTC
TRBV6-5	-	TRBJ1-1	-	CASRQHGTGTEAFF	TGTGCCAGCAGACAACATGGAACAGGAACTGAAGCTTTCTTT
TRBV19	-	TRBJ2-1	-	CASSPHRDKGGDEQFF	TGTGCCAGTAGCCCTCACCGGGACAAAGGGGGAGATGAGCAGTTCTTC
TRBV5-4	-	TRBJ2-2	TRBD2	CASTLNSGGGAPGELFF	TGTGCCAGCACCCTCAACTCTGGCGGGGGGGCCCCCGGGGAGCTGTTTTTT
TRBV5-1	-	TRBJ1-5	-	CASALTSNQPQHF	TGCGCCAGCGCCCTCACAAGCAATCAGCCCCAGCATTTT
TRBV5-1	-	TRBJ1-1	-	CASSLHSDREAFF	TGCGCCAGCAGCCTCCACTCCGACAGGGAAGCTTTCTTT
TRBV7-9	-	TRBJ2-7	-	CASSFGGSYEQYF	TGTGCCAGCAGCTTCGGGGGCTCCTACGAGCAGTACTTC
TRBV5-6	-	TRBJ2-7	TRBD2	CASSLGYKRGASSYEQYF	TGTGCCAGCAGCTTGGGGTACAAGCGGGGGGCCTCCTCCTACGAGCAGTACTTC
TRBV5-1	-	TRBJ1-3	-	CASSLSVPVSGNTIYF	TGCGCCAGCAGCTTGTCTGTTCCGGTCTCTGGAAACACCATATATTTT
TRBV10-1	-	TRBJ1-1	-	CASRSSRGPNTEAFF	TGCGCCAGCAGATCCAGCAGGGGACCGAACACTGAAGCTTTCTTT
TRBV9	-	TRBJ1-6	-	CASSDPDGSSPLHF	TGTGCCAGCAGCGACCCCGACGGGAGCTCACCCCTCCACTTT
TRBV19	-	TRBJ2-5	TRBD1	CASSIVGDREETQYF	TGTGCCAGTAGTATAGTTGGGGACAGAGAAGAGACCCAGTACTTC
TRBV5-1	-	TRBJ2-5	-	CASSIRLETQYF	TGCGCCAGCAGCATTAGACTAGAGACCCAGTACTTC
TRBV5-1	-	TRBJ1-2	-	CASSLVTPTNYGYTF	TGCGCCAGCAGCTTGGTGACACCGACTAACTATGGCTACACCTTC
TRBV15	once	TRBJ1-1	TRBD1	CATSRDRYRQGRLMNTEAFF	TGTGCCACCAGCAGAGATCGCTACCGACAGGGACGTCTGATGAACACTGAAGCTTTCTTT
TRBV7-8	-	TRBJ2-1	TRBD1	CASSSYGQGGEQFF	TGTGCCAGCAGCTCCTACGGACAGGGAGGTGAGCAGTTCTTC
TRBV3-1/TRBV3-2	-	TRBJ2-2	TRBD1	CASSRRDRVDGELFF	TGTGCCAGCAGCCGCCGGGACAGGGTGGACGGGGAGCTGTTTTTT
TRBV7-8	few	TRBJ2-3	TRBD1	CASLAGTGGSDTQYF	TGTGCCAGCCTTGCTGGGACAGGGGGTTCGGATACGCAGTATTTT
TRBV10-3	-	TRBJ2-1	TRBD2	CAASLAGFFSSSYNEQFF	TGTGCCGCCTCACTAGCGGGGTTCTTTTCGAGCTCCTACAATGAGCAGTTCTTC
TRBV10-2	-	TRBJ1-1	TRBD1	CASLTGVNTEAFF	TGCGCCAGTTTGACAGGGGTGAACACTGAAGCTTTCTTT
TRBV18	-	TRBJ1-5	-	CATRGSNQPQHF	TGTGCCACCCGGGGTAGCAATCAGCCCCAGCATTTT
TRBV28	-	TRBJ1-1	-	CASQGTGLTEAFF	TGTGCCAGCCAGGGTACGGGCTTGACTGAAGCTTTCTTT
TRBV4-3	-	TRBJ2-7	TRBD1	CASSQDAVWQGAGEQYF	TGCGCCAGCAGCCAAGATGCCGTTTGGCAGGGGGCCGGTGAGCAGTACTTC
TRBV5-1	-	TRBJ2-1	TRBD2	CASSSLTSGAGNEQFF	TGCGCCAGCAGCTCCCTGACTAGCGGGGCAGGGAATGAGCAGTTCTTC